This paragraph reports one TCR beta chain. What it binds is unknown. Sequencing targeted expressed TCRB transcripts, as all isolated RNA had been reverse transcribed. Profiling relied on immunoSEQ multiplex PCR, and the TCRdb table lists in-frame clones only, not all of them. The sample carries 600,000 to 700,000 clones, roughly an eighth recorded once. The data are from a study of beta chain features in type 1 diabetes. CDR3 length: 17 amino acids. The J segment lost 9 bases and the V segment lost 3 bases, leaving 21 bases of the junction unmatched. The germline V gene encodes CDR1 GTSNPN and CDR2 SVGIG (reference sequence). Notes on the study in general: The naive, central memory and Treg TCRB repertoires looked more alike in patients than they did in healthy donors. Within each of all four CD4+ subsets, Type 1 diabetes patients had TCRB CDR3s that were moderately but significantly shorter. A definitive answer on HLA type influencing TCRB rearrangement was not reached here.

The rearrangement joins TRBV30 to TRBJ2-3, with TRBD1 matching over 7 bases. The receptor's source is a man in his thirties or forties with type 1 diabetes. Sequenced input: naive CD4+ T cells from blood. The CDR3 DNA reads TGTGCCTGGAGGACGAGGGGGCCCCCTGGAAGAGGAGGCACGCAGTATTTT. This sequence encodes CAWRTRGPPGRGGTQYF.